The 15 T cell receptor beta chains below were found in one sample sequenced in a study of cytomegalovirus exposure and HLA in healthy donors. Researchers ran the PCR with 60 Vbeta and 13 Jbeta primers. Assay: immunoSEQ multiplex PCR; the TCRdb copy retains only in-frame clones and omits some. The sample has more than 150,000 clones, 65% to 85% seen once. The source material was PBMCs. All receptors come from a girl aged 10 to 17 in good health and CMV-seropositive.

This chain joins TRBV19 and TRBJ1-1, with a tentative D call TRBD1 (6 bases). The CDR3 sequence is 14 residues long. Germline assignment: CDR1 LNHDA and CDR2 SQIVND (reference sequence). Trimming left V 7 bases short and J 3 bases short, with 15 bases between. The CDR3 region is CASTPQGHDTEAFF. CDR3 DNA sequence: TGTGCCAGTACTCCTCAGGGGCATGACACTGAAGCTTTCTTT.

The chain links TRBV7-2 to TRBJ1-2; TRBD1 is a possible D gene (6 bases). This CDR3 comprises 15 residues. From germline, CDR1 is SGHTA and CDR2 FQGNSA. With 3 bases removed from V and 6 bases from J, the gap between germline ends came to 17 bases. Here the CDR3 reads CASSFYTDRSHGYTF. The CDR3 region has the DNA TGTGCCAGCAGCTTCTATACCGACAGGTCCCATGGCTACACCTTC. The full variable domain, completed using reference TRBV7-2 and TRBJ1-2, is GAGVSQSPSNKVTEKGKDVELRCDPISGHTALYWYRQSLGQGLEFLIYFQGNSAPDKSGLPSDRFSAERTGGSVSTLTIQRTQQEDSAVYLCASSFYTDRSHGYTFGSGTRLTVV.

The chain couples TRBV15 to TRBJ2-5; no definite D call. The germline V gene encodes CDR1 LNHNV and CDR2 YYDKDF (reference sequence). V lost 0 bases and J 4 bases, leaving 3 bases between the germline ends. This CDR3 spans 12 amino acids. The CDR3 nucleotides read TGTGCCACCAGCAGAGATCGAGAGACCCAGTACTTC. Translation gives CATSRDRETQYF.

This chain connects TRBV19 to TRBJ1-2; unclear D gene. This CDR3 is 15 amino acids long. Per germline, CDR1 LNHDA and CDR2 SQIVND (reference sequence). Trimming shortened V by 3 bases and J by 3 bases, and 14 bases separated the two germline ends. The CDR3 region is CASSIRWKADYGYTF. The CDR3 DNA sequence: TGTGCCAGTAGTATCAGGTGGAAGGCTGACTATGGCTACACCTTC.

The chain joins TRBV2 to TRBJ1-2; D is possibly TRBD1 (5 bases). CDR3 length: 15 residues. The V and J ends lost 5 bases and 2 bases respectively, with 15 bases between them. Per the germline V gene, CDR1 is SNHLY and CDR2 is FYNNEI. In DNA, the CDR3 is TGTGCCAGCAGTCCAAACGGGGGAGGCAACTATGGCTACACCTTC. This gives the protein CASSPNGGGNYGYTF.

There are a few counts of this clone. This chain uses TRBV7-9 with TRBJ2-2, with a tentative D call TRBD1 (5 bases). The CDR3 consists of 17 residues. Trimming took off 1 base at V and 0 bases at J, with 12 bases between the two ends. Looked up from germline, CDR1 is SEHNR and CDR2 is FQNEAQ (reference sequence). The CDR3 is CASSLGAQGTNTGELFF. CDR3 DNA sequence: TGTGCCAGCAGCTTAGGTGCGCAGGGAACGAACACCGGGGAGCTGTTTTTT.

Comments on this clone: This specimen includes other DNA sequences encoding the same CDR3. V is TRBV27 and J is TRBJ1-5; 8 bases fit TRBD1. V dropped 5 bases and J dropped 2; count of bases not matched to a gene: 2. This CDR3 region has 14 residues. Germline CDR1 and CDR2: MNHEY and SMNVEV (reference sequence). The DNA for the CDR3 is TGTGCCAGCAGTCTGGGACAGGGCAATCAGCCCCAGCATTTT. Translating gives CASSLGQGNQPQHF.

The chain carries TRBV5-6 and TRBJ1-2; D possibly corresponds to TRBD1 (5 bases). V lost 1 base and J 10 bases, leaving 14 bases between the germline ends. The CDR3 is 13 amino acids. The germline gives CDR1 SGHDT, CDR2 YYEEEE. The CDR3 here is CASSLWQGTPYTF. CDR3 DNA: TGTGCCAGCAGCTTGTGGCAGGGAACCCCCTACACCTTC.

This chain connects TRBV9 to TRBJ2-1; a weak D match, TRBD2 (6 bases). The V end lost 4 bases, the J end lost 3 bases, and 14 bases lay between the germline ends. Germline CDR1 is SGDLS and CDR2 is YYNGEE. CDR3 size: 15 residues. The CDR3 reads CASSPWDSNYNEQFF. CDR3 nucleotide sequence: TGTGCCAGCAGCCCCTGGGACTCCAACTACAATGAGCAGTTCTTC.

The chain employs TRBV30 and TRBJ1-1; possible D gene TRBD1, 6 bases. The germline V gene encodes CDR1 GTSNPN and CDR2 SVGIG (reference sequence). V lost 2 bases and J lost 1, with 11 bases in between. The CDR3 is 14 amino acids. CDR3 in DNA: TGTGCCTGGAGTCTAGGCAGGGGGAACACTGAAGCTTTCTTT. Translating it yields CAWSLGRGNTEAFF.

The chain links TRBV19 to TRBJ1-2; 10 bases match TRBD1. The CDR3 sequence is 13 residues long. The junction had 2 bases not matched to a gene; V was cut back by 4 bases and J by 6 bases. CDR1 and CDR2 from the germline V gene are LNHDA and SQIVND (reference sequence). CDR3 protein: CASSTDRGHGYTF. CDR3 in DNA: TGTGCCAGTAGTACCGACAGGGGGCATGGCTACACCTTC.

The chain couples TRBV5-4 to TRBJ2-1, with D possibly being TRBD1 (5 bases). The CDR3 spans 15 residues. The V end lost 1 base, the J end lost 10 bases, and 18 bases lay between the germline ends. Germline CDR1 is SGHNT and CDR2 is YYREEE (reference sequence). CDR3 residues: CASSLSGRFLGEQFF. The CDR3 coding sequence is TGTGCCAGCAGCTTGTCAGGGCGATTCTTAGGGGAGCAGTTCTTC.

This CDR3 reads CAISELAGTYEQYF. The CDR3 nucleotides read TGTGCCATCAGTGAACTAGCGGGAACCTACGAGCAGTACTTC. The rearrangement links TRBV10-3 to TRBJ2-5; 10 positions match TRBD2. The DNA matches TRBJ2-7 better at its end, which makes the J call doubtful. The V gene's germline CDR1 is ENHRY and CDR2 SYGVKD. This CDR3 region has 14 residues.

This sequence joins TRBV29-1 and TRBJ1-5; D may be TRBD1 (6 bases). CDR1 is SQVTM and CDR2 is ANQGSEA in the germline V gene. The CDR3 has 13 residues. V was shortened by 3 bases and J by 7 bases, with 13 bases between the two germline ends. DNA of the CDR3: TGCAGCGTTGAGGGACACCCTGGGCAGCCCCAGCATTTT. Translated, it gives CSVEGHPGQPQHF.

The chain combines TRBV19 with TRBJ2-5; 10 positions agree with TRBD1. The J segment lost 5 bases and the V segment lost 8 bases, leaving 8 bases of the junction unmatched. The CDR3 extends over 14 amino acids. Per the germline V gene, CDR1 is LNHDA and CDR2 is SQIVND (reference sequence). This CDR3 reads CASGPWTGGETQYF. The DNA for the CDR3 is TGTGCCAGTGGGCCCTGGACAGGGGGGGAGACCCAGTACTTC.